This T cell receptor beta chain derives from a study of blood T cells in healthy people across ages. This clonotype was detected a few times. What it binds is unknown. PCR was performed a second time for roughly 7 to 12 cycles using a sample-barcoded 5' primer and a J-beta primer mix. TCRdb reanalysed the 5' RACE reads using MiXCR and keeps one entry per CDR3 protein. The sample consists of 780,000 or so distinct CDR3 sequences, approximately 60% of them appearing once. The germline gives CDR1 SQVTM, CDR2 ANQGSEA. Trimming shortened V by 0 bases and J by 3 bases, and 18 bases separated the two germline ends. The CDR3 has 17 amino acids. Findings and limits, study-wide: Higher diversity, along with more naive CD4+ cells, distinguished long-lived donors from aged donors. Without sorted subsets, naive and antigen-experienced compartments could not be conclusively compared.

The receptor was derived from a man aged 35 to 55 in good health. The chain recombines TRBV29-1 with TRBJ2-1, with D maybe TRBD2 (6 bases). Sequencing used blood. The CDR3 nucleotides are TGCAGCGTTGAAGATCCCACTAGCCCGGGACTCTACAATGAGCAGTTCTTC. Amino acids: CSVEDPTSPGLYNEQFF.